Listed below are T cell receptor beta chains from one sample, sequenced in a study of beta chain features in type 1 diabetes. Data came from immunoSEQ multiplex PCR; TCRdb stores just in-frame clones and leaves some out. The sample has 860,000 or so clones, roughly 16% seen once. Sequenced: naive CD4+ T cells from blood. The receptors come from a woman under 30 in good health. Both conserved end residues are part of each CDR3. The D gene is left open where the match is weak. Expanded clones are given a class, and other clones once, few, many or no size at all.

j_call: TRBJ2-7; d_call: TRBD2; v_call: TRBV6-5; clone_size: once; cdr3_nt: TGTGCCCCGGGTTCGGACAACTCCGGGGGAGGGCCGCAGTACTTC; cdr3_aa: CAPGSDNSGGGPQYF
j_call: TRBJ2-1; d_call: NA; v_call: TRBV29-1; clone_size: few; cdr3_nt: TGCAGCGTTGAAGATCCCACTAGCTGGACCTACAATGAGCAGTTCTTC; cdr3_aa: CSVEDPTSWTYNEQFF
j_call: TRBJ2-3; d_call: TRBD2; v_call: TRBV9; clone_size: few; cdr3_nt: TGTGCCAGCAGCGTATCAGGCGGGAGGGTTGTGGATACGCAGTATTTT; cdr3_aa: CASSVSGGRVVDTQYF
j_call: TRBJ2-1; d_call: NA; v_call: TRBV27; clone_size: few; cdr3_nt: TGTGCCAGCAGTTTAAAGACGGGACGTTACAATGAGCAGTTCTTC; cdr3_aa: CASSLKTGRYNEQFF
j_call: TRBJ1-2; d_call: NA; v_call: TRBV28; clone_size: few; cdr3_nt: TGTGCCAGCAGTCCCCCTCAACAGGTGGGCTACACCTTC; cdr3_aa: CASSPPQQVGYTF
j_call: TRBJ2-7; d_call: NA; v_call: TRBV27; clone_size: few; cdr3_nt: TGTGCCAGCAGTTTACAGGCGGGTGGTTACGAGCAGTACTTC; cdr3_aa: CASSLQAGGYEQYF
j_call: TRBJ1-2; d_call: NA; v_call: TRBV19; clone_size: NA; cdr3_nt: TGTGCCAGTAGTAGGCAACAGACTAACTATGGCTACACCTTC; cdr3_aa: CASSRQQTNYGYTF
j_call: TRBJ2-7; d_call: NA; v_call: TRBV29-1; clone_size: NA; cdr3_nt: TGCAGCGTTAAACCGGGATTGGATGGCTACGAGCAGTACTTC; cdr3_aa: CSVKPGLDGYEQYF
j_call: TRBJ2-3; d_call: TRBD2; v_call: TRBV29-1; clone_size: NA; cdr3_nt: TGCAGCGCCGGGGGGGTAGTCACAGATACGCAGTATTTT; cdr3_aa: CSAGGVVTDTQYF
j_call: TRBJ2-3; d_call: TRBD2; v_call: TRBV18; clone_size: NA; cdr3_nt: TGTGCCAGCTCACTTACAATAGCGGGAGCCTCCACAGATACGCAGTATTTT; cdr3_aa: CASSLTIAGASTDTQYF
j_call: TRBJ2-3; d_call: NA; v_call: TRBV9; clone_size: NA; cdr3_nt: TGTGCCAGCAGCAAAACTTATACGCAGTATTTT; cdr3_aa: CASSKTYTQYF
j_call: TRBJ2-6; d_call: NA; v_call: TRBV7-8; clone_size: NA; cdr3_nt: TGTGCCAGCAGCTTGCATCCTGGGGCCAACGTCCTGACTTTC; cdr3_aa: CASSLHPGANVLTF
j_call: TRBJ2-6; d_call: TRBD1; v_call: TRBV7-3; clone_size: few; cdr3_nt: TGTGCCAGCAGCTTAACCCCAGGACAGGGCTCTGGGGCCAACGTCCTGACTTTC; cdr3_aa: CASSLTPGQGSGANVLTF
j_call: TRBJ1-2; d_call: NA; v_call: TRBV6-1; clone_size: NA; cdr3_nt: TGTGCCAGCAGTGTTCTCGGACCGAACGATGGCTACACCTTC; cdr3_aa: CASSVLGPNDGYTF
j_call: TRBJ2-7; d_call: TRBD2; v_call: TRBV27; clone_size: NA; cdr3_nt: TGTGCCAGCAGTTTCCGCGGGAGCTCCTACGAGCAGTACTTC; cdr3_aa: CASSFRGSSYEQYF
j_call: TRBJ2-7; d_call: TRBD2; v_call: TRBV6-5; clone_size: NA; cdr3_nt: TGTGCCAGCAGTTACTTCCTAGCGGGCTCCTACGAGCAGTACTTC; cdr3_aa: CASSYFLAGSYEQYF
j_call: TRBJ2-5; d_call: NA; v_call: TRBV7-2; clone_size: few; cdr3_nt: TGTGCCAGCAGCTTAGAGGGGACTCGGCCCCAAGAGACCCAGTACTTC; cdr3_aa: CASSLEGTRPQETQYF
j_call: TRBJ2-1; d_call: NA; v_call: TRBV28; clone_size: NA; cdr3_nt: TGTGCCAGCAGTAGTCAGGTTGATGAGCAGTTCTTC; cdr3_aa: CASSSQVDEQFF
j_call: TRBJ1-4; d_call: NA; v_call: TRBV7-8; clone_size: NA; cdr3_nt: TGTGCCAGCAGCCTACTATTTGGAGCAACTAATGAAAAACTGTTTTTT; cdr3_aa: CASSLLFGATNEKLFF
j_call: TRBJ2-7; d_call: NA; v_call: TRBV6-1; clone_size: few; cdr3_nt: TGTGCCAGCAGTACAGGCTACGAGCAGTACTTC; cdr3_aa: CASSTGYEQYF
j_call: TRBJ1-2; d_call: TRBD1; v_call: TRBV4-3; clone_size: few; cdr3_nt: TGCGCCAGCAGCCAAGGGGACAGGGGAAGTGGCTACACCTTC; cdr3_aa: CASSQGDRGSGYTF
j_call: TRBJ2-7; d_call: NA; v_call: TRBV11-2; clone_size: few; cdr3_nt: TGTGCCAGCAGCCCGAGGGACGGCAGCTCCTACGAGCAGTACTTC; cdr3_aa: CASSPRDGSSYEQYF
j_call: TRBJ2-1; d_call: NA; v_call: TRBV2; clone_size: few; cdr3_nt: TGTGCCAGCAACCGGGGTGAGCAGTTCTTC; cdr3_aa: CASNRGEQFF
j_call: TRBJ2-7; d_call: NA; v_call: TRBV25-1; clone_size: NA; cdr3_nt: TGTGCCAGCATAGGGGACGGCTTAACCAACGAGCAGTACTTC; cdr3_aa: CASIGDGLTNEQYF
j_call: TRBJ1-1; d_call: NA; v_call: TRBV7-2; clone_size: NA; cdr3_nt: TGTGCCAGCAGCTTCTTCAGGAACACTGAAGCTTTCTTT; cdr3_aa: CASSFFRNTEAFF
j_call: TRBJ2-2; d_call: TRBD1; v_call: TRBV5-1; clone_size: once; cdr3_nt: TGCGCCAGCAGCTTGGCAGGGGGCACCATCACCGGGGAGCTGTTTTTT; cdr3_aa: CASSLAGGTITGELFF
j_call: TRBJ1-4; d_call: NA; v_call: TRBV7-9; clone_size: NA; cdr3_nt: TGTGCCAGCAGCTTTCCCGACCGATATAATGAAAAACTGTTTTTT; cdr3_aa: CASSFPDRYNEKLFF
j_call: TRBJ2-7; d_call: TRBD2; v_call: TRBV5-4; clone_size: NA; cdr3_nt: TGTGCCAGCAGCTTAGCGGGAGCCATTCGGGGCGAGCAGTACTTC; cdr3_aa: CASSLAGAIRGEQYF
j_call: TRBJ2-6; d_call: NA; v_call: TRBV6-5; clone_size: few; cdr3_nt: TGTGCCAGCAGGCGTTATTCAGGGGCCAACGTCCTGACTTTC; cdr3_aa: CASRRYSGANVLTF
j_call: TRBJ2-1; d_call: NA; v_call: TRBV10-2; clone_size: NA; cdr3_nt: TGCGCCAGCAGTGAGTCCAGACTAATTGAGCAGTTCTTC; cdr3_aa: CASSESRLIEQFF
j_call: TRBJ2-7; d_call: NA; v_call: TRBV6-6; clone_size: NA; cdr3_nt: TGTGCCAGCTCCTATTGGGGAGATGGACTCGAGCAGTACTTC; cdr3_aa: CASSYWGDGLEQYF
j_call: TRBJ2-4; d_call: TRBD1; v_call: TRBV27; clone_size: few; cdr3_nt: TGTGCCAGCAGTTCATGGGGACAGGGGCCAGCCAAAAACATTCAGTACTTC; cdr3_aa: CASSSWGQGPAKNIQYF
j_call: TRBJ2-2; d_call: TRBD1; v_call: TRBV9; clone_size: NA; cdr3_nt: TGTGCCAGCAGCACCCACAGGGGGCGCACCGGGGAGCTGTTTTTT; cdr3_aa: CASSTHRGRTGELFF
j_call: TRBJ2-5; d_call: NA; v_call: TRBV5-1; clone_size: few; cdr3_nt: TGCGCCAGCAGCTTGGGGCGGGCTCAAGAGACCCAGTACTTC; cdr3_aa: CASSLGRAQETQYF
j_call: TRBJ2-2; d_call: NA; v_call: TRBV19; clone_size: NA; cdr3_nt: TGTGCCAGTAGTATAGTGGGAGTGAACACCGGGGAGCTGTTTTTT; cdr3_aa: CASSIVGVNTGELFF
j_call: TRBJ2-1; d_call: NA; v_call: TRBV2; clone_size: few; cdr3_nt: TGTGCCAGCAGCCTAACAATACGGATCCACAATGAGCAGTTCTTC; cdr3_aa: CASSLTIRIHNEQFF
j_call: TRBJ1-2; d_call: NA; v_call: TRBV9; clone_size: NA; cdr3_nt: TGTGCCAGCAGCTCCGGAGTGAGGGGCTATGGCTACACCTTC; cdr3_aa: CASSSGVRGYGYTF
j_call: TRBJ2-5; d_call: NA; v_call: TRBV4-1; clone_size: few; cdr3_nt: TGCGCCAGCAGCCAAGGACTTTTGGAGACCCAGTACTTC; cdr3_aa: CASSQGLLETQYF
j_call: TRBJ1-1; d_call: NA; v_call: TRBV25-1; clone_size: NA; cdr3_nt: TGTGCCAGCAGGGCAAGGGCGAACACTGAAGCTTTCTTT; cdr3_aa: CASRARANTEAFF
j_call: TRBJ2-5; d_call: NA; v_call: TRBV19; clone_size: few; cdr3_nt: TGTGCCAGTAGTATAGATCGTCAGGGTTGGGAGACCCAGTACTTC; cdr3_aa: CASSIDRQGWETQYF
j_call: TRBJ1-1; d_call: TRBD1; v_call: TRBV29-1; clone_size: NA; cdr3_nt: TGCAGCGCCGCACAGGGGGCTGCCACTGAAGCTTTCTTT; cdr3_aa: CSAAQGAATEAFF